The T cell receptor (beta chain) under discussion was sequenced for a study of blood T cell repertoires in COVID-19. Study overall: Acute and convalescent COVID-19 samples came from the United States, Italy and Spain.

Sequencing used immunoSEQ multiplex PCR; TCRdb keeps in-frame clones, though not all of them. The table lists 300,000 to 350,000 clones, roughly 87% of them singletons. Donors were grouped by their self-reported clinical history. Between the trimmed V and J ends, which lost 4 bases and 2 bases, there was a span of 6 bases. Germline-derived CDR1 and CDR2 are KGHSH and LQKENI. CDR3 size: 12 residues. The receptor's source is a woman between 18 and 29 years old who had recovered from COVID-19. The specimen was PBMCs or T cells enriched from blood (not recorded which). The rearrangement joins TRBV18 to TRBJ2-7; D ambiguous. The CDR3, as DNA: TGTGCCAGCTCACTATCGGCCTACGAGCAGTACTTC. Its translation is CASSLSAYEQYF.